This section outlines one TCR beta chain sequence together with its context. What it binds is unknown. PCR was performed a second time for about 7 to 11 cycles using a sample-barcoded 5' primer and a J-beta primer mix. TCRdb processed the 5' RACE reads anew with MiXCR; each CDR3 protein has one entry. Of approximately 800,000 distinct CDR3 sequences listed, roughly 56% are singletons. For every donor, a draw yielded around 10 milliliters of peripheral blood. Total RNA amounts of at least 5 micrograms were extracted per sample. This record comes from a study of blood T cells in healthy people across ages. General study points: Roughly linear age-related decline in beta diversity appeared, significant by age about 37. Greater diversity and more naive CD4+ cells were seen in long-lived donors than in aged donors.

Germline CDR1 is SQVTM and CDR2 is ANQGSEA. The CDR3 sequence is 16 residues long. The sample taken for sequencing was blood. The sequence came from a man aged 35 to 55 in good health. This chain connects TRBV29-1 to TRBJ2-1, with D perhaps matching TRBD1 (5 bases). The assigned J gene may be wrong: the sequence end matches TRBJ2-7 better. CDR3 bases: TGCAGCGTTGAGGGGCCCGACCAGGGCTCCTACAATGAGCAGTACTTC. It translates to CSVEGPDQGSYNEQYF.